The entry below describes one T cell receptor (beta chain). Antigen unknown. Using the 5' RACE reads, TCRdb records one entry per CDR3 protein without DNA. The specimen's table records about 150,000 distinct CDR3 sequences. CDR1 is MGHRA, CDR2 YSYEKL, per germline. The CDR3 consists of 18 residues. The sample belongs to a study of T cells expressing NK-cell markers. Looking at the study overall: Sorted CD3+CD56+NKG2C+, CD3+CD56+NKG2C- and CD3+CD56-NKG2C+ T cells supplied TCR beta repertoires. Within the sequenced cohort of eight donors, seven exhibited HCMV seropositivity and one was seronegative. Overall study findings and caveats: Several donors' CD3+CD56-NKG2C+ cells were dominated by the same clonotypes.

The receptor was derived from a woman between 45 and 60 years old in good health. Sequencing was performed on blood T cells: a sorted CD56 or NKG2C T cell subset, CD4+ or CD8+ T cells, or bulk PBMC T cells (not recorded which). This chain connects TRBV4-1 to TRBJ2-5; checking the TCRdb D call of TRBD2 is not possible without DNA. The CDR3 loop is CASSQDPGLAGVGETQYF.